This T cell receptor beta chain was captured in a study of blood T cell repertoires in COVID-19 (dated by TCRdb to the early 2020s). For the wider study: Samples covering the acute and convalescent phases of COVID-19 were provided by collaborators in the United States, Italy and Spain. HLA class I and class II types, where available, came from metadata supplied by the sample provider rather than from assay-based typing. The prospective study material was composed of cDNA or gDNA derived from T cells, B-cell-depleted T cells, or PBMCs. Subjects who had been exposed to COVID-19, were actively infected with it, or had recovered from it provided the deeply sampled blood TCRbeta repertoires that made up the dataset. Samples were obtained from the ongoing ImmuneRACE study (first 160 participants) and from over 1,000 subjects provided by 6 global collaborators. Sample metadata almost always included a de-identified subject ID, COVID-19 status, age in years and sex. The repertoires were released in a freely available public database meant as a resource for research on the immune response to SARS-CoV-2. Points the paper makes about the study in general: The quantity of clinical and demographic metadata differed by source and by participant and was supplied without curation.

The CDR3 holds 13 amino acids from the cysteine to the phenylalanine. Only CDR3 DNA remains: 39 bases, in frame from the first base. Taken from the germline V gene, the CDR1 and CDR2 loops are SGHDN and FVKESK. Compared with germline, V lacks 4 bases and J lacks 11 bases; bases without a gene match: 9. Note on this clone: Its specific antigen is unknown. Within one base of it there is no much larger clone, and no base qualities were kept.

The immunoSEQ Assay, a bias-controlled multiplex PCR, was used to amplify TCRbeta CDR3 regions from genomic DNA. The published analysis was carried out like this. Nucleated cell counts per sample were estimated from amplification of reference gene primers within the assay. To quantify the absolute abundance of each unique TCRbeta CDR3 rearrangement, sequence reads were collapsed and filtered. For each sample, productive Simpson clonality was calculated as the square root of Simpson's diversity index across productive rearrangements. As stored in TCRdb, this immuneACCESS dataset retains in-frame rearrangements with V and J assigned. A fraction of the clones does not appear; measured against another copy, unresolved V genes explain less than half of the discrepancy, and the remainder lacks a known reason. The V and J calls and clone size come from that table; D and trimming were worked out from the DNA. This sample has 150,000 to 200,000 clones in its table, and approximately 80% of those were observed once. The ten largest account for 12% of the sample.

In the prospective study, participants were about 18 to 95 years old, resided in about two dozen geographic areas of the United States, and were enrolled through a virtual design. To assign participants to cohorts, the prospective study relied on clinical history that participants themselves reported in a screening survey and a study questionnaire. For ImmuneRACE Cohort 3, a participant was defined as recovered based on two consecutive negative NP/OP PCR tests, clearance by a healthcare professional, or resolution of symptoms. In the prospective study, whole blood, serum and a nasopharyngeal or oropharyngeal swab were collected from each participant by mobile phlebotomists. Over an approximately 2-month period, participants in the prospective study had the option of providing additional blood draws and questionnaires. Blood samples from the prospective study were shipped frozen or at room temperature prior to DNA extraction.

Input material: PBMCs or T cells enriched from blood (not recorded which). This sequence uses TRBV14 and TRBJ1-1; TRBD1 lines up with 8 middle nucleotides. This receptor was identified in a man between 35 and 55 years old who had recovered from COVID-19. The CDR3 reads CASSLSSQGEAFF. The sequenced DNA is TGTGCCAGCAGCCTTTCCTCACAGGGGGAGGCTTTCTTT.